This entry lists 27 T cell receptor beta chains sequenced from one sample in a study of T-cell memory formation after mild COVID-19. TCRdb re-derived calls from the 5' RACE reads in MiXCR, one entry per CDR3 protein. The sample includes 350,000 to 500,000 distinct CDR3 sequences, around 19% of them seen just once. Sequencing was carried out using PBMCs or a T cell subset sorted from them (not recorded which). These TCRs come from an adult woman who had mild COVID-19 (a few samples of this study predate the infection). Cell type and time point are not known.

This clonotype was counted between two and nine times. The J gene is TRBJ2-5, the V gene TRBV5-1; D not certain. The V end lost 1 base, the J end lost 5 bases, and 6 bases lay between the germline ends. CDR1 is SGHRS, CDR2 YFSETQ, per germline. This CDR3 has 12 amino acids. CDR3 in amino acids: CASSLNLETQYF. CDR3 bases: TGCGCCAGCAGCTTGAACCTCGAGACCCAGTACTTC.

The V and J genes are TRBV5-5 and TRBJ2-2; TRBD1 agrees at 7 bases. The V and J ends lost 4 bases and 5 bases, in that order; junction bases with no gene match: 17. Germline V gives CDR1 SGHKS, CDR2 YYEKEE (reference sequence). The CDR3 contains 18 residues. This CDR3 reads CASSHMTGKLGKTGELFF. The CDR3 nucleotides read TGTGCCAGCAGCCACATGACAGGGAAGCTAGGGAAAACCGGGGAGCTGTTTTTT.

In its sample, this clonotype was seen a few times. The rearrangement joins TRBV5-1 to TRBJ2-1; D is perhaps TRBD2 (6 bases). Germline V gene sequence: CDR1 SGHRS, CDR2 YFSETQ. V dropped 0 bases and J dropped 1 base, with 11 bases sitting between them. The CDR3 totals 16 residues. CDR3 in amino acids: CASSLDSGASYNEQFF. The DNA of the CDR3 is TGCGCCAGCAGCTTGGACTCGGGAGCATCCTACAATGAGCAGTTCTTC. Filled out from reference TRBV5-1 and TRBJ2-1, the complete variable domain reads KAGVTQTPRYLIKTRGQQVTLSCSPISGHRSVSWYQQTPGQGLQFLFEYFSETQRNKGNFPGRFSGRQFSNSRSEMNVSTLELGDSALYLCASSLDSGASYNEQFFGPGTRLTVL.

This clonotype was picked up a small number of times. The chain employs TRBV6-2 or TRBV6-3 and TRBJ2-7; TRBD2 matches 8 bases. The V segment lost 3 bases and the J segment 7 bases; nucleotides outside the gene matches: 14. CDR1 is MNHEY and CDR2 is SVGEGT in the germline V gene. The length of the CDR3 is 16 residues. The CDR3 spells CASSYPAGAVGGEQYF. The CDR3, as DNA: TGTGCCAGCAGTTATCCAGCGGGAGCCGTGGGGGGGGAGCAGTACTTC.

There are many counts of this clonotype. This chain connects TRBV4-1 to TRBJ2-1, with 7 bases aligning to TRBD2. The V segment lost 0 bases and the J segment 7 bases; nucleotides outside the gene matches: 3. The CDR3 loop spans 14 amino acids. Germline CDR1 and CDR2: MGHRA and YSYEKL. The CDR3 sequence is CASSQEDSGNEQFF. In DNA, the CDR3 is TGCGCCAGCAGCCAAGAAGATAGCGGGAATGAGCAGTTCTTC.

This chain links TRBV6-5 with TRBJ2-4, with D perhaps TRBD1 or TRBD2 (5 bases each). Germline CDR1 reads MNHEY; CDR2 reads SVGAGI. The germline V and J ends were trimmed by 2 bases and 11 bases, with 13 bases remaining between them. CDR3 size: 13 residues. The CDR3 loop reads CASSYGSGTVQYF. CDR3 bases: TGTGCCAGCAGTTACGGATCCGGGACGGTTCAGTACTTC.

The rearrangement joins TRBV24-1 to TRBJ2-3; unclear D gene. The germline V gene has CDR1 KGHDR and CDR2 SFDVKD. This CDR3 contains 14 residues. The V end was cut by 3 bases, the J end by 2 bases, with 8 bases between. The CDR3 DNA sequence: TGTGCCACCAGTGATGCTTCAACCACAGATACGCAGTATTTT. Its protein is CATSDASTTDTQYF.

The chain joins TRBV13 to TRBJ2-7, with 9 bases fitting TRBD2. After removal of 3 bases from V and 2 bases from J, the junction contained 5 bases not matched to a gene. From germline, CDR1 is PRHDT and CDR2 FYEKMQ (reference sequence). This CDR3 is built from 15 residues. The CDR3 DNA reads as TGTGCCAGCAGCTTTATTGCTAGCGGGGCCTACGAGCAGTACTTC. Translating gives CASSFIASGAYEQYF.

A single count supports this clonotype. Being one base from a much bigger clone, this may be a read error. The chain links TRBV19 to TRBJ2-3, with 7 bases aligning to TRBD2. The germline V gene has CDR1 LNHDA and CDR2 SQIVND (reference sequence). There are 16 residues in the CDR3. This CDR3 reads CASGIRAGPSTDTQYF. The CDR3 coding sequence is TGTGCCAGTGGTATAAGAGCGGGGCCTAGCACAGATACGCAGTATTTT.

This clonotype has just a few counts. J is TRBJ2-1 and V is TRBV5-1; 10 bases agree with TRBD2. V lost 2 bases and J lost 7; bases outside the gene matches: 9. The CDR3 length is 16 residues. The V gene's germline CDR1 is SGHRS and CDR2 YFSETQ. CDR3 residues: CASSFPSGGADNEQFF. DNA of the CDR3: TGCGCCAGCAGCTTCCCCAGCGGGGGGGCCGATAATGAGCAGTTCTTC.

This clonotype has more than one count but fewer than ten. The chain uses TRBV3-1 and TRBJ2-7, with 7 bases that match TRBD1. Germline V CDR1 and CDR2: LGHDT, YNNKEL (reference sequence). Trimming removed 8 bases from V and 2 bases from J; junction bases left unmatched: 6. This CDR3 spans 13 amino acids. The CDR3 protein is CASAQGTAYEQYF. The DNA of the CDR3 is TGTGCCAGCGCACAAGGGACAGCCTACGAGCAGTACTTC.

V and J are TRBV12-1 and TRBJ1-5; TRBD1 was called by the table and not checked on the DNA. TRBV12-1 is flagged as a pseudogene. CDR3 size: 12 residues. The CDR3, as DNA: TGTGCCCCCCGGGGTCCCCATCAGCCCCAGCATTTT. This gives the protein CAPRGPHQPQHF.

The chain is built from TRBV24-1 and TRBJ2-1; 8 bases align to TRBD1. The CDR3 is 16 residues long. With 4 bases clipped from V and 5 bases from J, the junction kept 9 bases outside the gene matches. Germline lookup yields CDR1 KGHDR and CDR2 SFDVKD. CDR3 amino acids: CATSEAGTGNDNEQFF. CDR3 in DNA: TGTGCCACCAGTGAGGCCGGGACAGGCAATGACAATGAGCAGTTCTTC.

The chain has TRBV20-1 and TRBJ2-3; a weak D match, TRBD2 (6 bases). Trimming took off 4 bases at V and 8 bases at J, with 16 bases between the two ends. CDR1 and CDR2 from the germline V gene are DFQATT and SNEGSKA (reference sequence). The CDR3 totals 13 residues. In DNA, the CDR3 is TGCAGTGCTACTGTCGGGGACTCTTTTACGCAGTATTTT. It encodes CSATVGDSFTQYF.

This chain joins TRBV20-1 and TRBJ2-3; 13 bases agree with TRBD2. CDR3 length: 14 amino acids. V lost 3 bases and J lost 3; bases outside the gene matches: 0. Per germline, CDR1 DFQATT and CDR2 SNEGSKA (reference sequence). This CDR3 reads CSARTSGRTDTQYF. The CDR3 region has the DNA TGCAGTGCTAGGACTAGCGGGAGGACAGATACGCAGTATTTT.

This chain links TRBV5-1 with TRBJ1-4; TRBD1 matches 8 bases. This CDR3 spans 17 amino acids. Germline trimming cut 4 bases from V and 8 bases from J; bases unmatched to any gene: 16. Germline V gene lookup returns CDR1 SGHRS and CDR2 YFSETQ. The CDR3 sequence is CASSPTGPGGGGEKLFF. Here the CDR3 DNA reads TGCGCCAGCAGCCCTACGGGACCAGGGGGCGGCGGGGAAAAACTGTTTTTT.

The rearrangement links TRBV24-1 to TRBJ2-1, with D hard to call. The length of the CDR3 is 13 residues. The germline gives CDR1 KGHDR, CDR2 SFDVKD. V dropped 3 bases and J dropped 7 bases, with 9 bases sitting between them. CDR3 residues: CATSDPLANEQFF. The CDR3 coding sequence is TGTGCCACCAGTGATCCCTTGGCTAATGAGCAGTTCTTC.

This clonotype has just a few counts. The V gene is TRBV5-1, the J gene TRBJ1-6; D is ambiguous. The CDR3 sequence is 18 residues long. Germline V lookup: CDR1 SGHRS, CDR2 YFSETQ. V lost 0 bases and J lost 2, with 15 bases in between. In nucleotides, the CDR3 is TGCGCCAGCAGCTTGGGGGTCCGGGAGAGGGCCTATAATTCACCCCTCCACTTT. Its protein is CASSLGVRERAYNSPLHF. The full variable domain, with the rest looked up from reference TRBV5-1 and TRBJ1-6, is KAGVTQTPRYLIKTRGQQVTLSCSPISGHRSVSWYQQTPGQGLQFLFEYFSETQRNKGNFPGRFSGRQFSNSRSEMNVSTLELGDSALYLCASSLGVRERAYNSPLHFGNGTRLTVT.

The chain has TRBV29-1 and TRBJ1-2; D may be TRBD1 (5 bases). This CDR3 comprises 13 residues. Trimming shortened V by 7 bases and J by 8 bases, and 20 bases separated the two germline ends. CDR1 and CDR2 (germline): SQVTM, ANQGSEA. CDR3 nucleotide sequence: TGCAGCGCTGGTCAGGGAGGCGTCCGGGGCTACACCTTC. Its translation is CSAGQGGVRGYTF.

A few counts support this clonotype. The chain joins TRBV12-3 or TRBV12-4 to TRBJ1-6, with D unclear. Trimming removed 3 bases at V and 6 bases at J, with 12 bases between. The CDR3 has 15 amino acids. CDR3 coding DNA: TGTGCCAGCAGTTTGGCGCGGAGGGCTAATTCACCCCTCCACTTT. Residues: CASSLARRANSPLHF.

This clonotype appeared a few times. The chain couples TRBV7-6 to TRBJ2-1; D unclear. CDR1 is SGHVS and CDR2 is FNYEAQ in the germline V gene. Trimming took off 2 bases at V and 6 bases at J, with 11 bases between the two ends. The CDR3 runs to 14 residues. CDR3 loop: CASSLPFLGNEQFF. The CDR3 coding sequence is TGTGCCAGCAGCTTACCGTTCCTCGGCAATGAGCAGTTCTTC.

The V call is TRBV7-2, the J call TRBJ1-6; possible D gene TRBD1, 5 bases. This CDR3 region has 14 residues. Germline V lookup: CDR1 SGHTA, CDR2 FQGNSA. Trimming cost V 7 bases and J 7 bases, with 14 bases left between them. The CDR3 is CASTTNRGNSPLHF. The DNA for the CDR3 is TGTGCCAGCACCACAAATCGGGGGAATTCACCCCTCCACTTT. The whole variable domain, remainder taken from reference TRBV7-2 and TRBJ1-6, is GAGVSQSPSNKVTEKGKDVELRCDPISGHTALYWYRQSLGQGLEFLIYFQGNSAPDKSGLPSDRFSAERTGGSVSTLTIQRTQQEDSAVYLCASTTNRGNSPLHFGNGTRLTVT.

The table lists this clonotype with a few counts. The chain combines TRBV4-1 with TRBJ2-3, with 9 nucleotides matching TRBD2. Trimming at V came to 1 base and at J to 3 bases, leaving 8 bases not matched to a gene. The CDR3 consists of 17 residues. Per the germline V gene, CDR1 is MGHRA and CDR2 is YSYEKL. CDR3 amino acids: CASSQVVVTSGTDTQYF. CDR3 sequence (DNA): TGCGCCAGCAGCCAAGTCGTTGTGACTAGCGGAACAGATACGCAGTATTTT.

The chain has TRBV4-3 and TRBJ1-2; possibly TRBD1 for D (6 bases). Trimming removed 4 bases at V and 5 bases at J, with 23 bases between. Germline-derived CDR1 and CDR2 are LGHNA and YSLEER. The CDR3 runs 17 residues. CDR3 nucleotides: TGCGCCAGCAGCCTAAGGACAGCTCAAACGGACGGTTATGGCTACACCTTC. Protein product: CASSLRTAQTDGYGYTF.

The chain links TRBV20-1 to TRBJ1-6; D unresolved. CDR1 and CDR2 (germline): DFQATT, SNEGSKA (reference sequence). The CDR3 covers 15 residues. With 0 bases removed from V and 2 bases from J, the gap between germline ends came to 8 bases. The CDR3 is CSAREGGTYNSPLHF. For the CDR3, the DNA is TGCAGTGCTAGAGAGGGAGGGACCTATAATTCACCCCTCCACTTT.

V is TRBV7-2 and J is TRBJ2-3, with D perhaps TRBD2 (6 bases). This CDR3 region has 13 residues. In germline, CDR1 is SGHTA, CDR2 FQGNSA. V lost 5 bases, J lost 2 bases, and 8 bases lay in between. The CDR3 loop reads CASSRDFTDTQYF. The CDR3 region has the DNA TGTGCCAGCAGCAGGGACTTCACAGATACGCAGTATTTT.

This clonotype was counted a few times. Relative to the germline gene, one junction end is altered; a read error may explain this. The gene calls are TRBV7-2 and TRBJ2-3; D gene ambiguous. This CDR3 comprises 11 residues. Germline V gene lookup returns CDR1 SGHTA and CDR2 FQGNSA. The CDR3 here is CASSEDRVRVF. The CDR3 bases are TGTGCCAGCAGCGAGGATAGGGTTCGGGTCTTT.